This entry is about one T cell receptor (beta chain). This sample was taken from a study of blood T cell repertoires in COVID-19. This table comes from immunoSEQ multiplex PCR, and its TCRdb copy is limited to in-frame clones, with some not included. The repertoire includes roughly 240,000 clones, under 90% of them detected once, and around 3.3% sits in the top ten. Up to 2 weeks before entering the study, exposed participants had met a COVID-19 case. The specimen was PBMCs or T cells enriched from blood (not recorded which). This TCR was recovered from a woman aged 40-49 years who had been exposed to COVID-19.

CDR3 nucleotides: TGTGCCAGCTCACCACGGGAGGGTAGATACACTGAAGCTTTCTTT. As protein: CASSPREGRYTEAFF. V usage is TRBV18 and J usage is TRBJ1-1, with unresolved D. The V end was cut by 1 base, the J end by 3 bases, with 12 bases between. The CDR3 has 15 residues. Germline lookup yields CDR1 KGHSH and CDR2 LQKENI.